This T cell receptor (beta chain) was identified in a study of blood T cells in healthy people across ages. Primers used in a second PCR of roughly 6 to 11 cycles were a sample-barcoded 5' primer and a J-beta primer mix. TCRdb passed the 5' RACE reads through MiXCR, listing each CDR3 protein once. The data contain approximately 790,000 distinct CDR3 sequences, about 62% of them singletons. Peripheral blood from each donor was collected in a volume of approximately 9.5 milliliters. V lost 5 bases, J lost 2 bases, and 16 bases lay in between. Germline V CDR1 and CDR2: MNHEY, SMNVEV (reference sequence). The CDR3 contains 16 residues.

The receptor was derived from a man aged 25 to 40 in good health. The chain joins TRBV27 to TRBJ1-5; D gene ambiguous. The sequenced sample consisted of blood. CDR3 nucleotide sequence: TGTGCCAGCAGTCCCGGACGACTTCAGGGCAATCAGCCCCAGCATTTT. Encoded protein: CASSPGRLQGNQPQHF.